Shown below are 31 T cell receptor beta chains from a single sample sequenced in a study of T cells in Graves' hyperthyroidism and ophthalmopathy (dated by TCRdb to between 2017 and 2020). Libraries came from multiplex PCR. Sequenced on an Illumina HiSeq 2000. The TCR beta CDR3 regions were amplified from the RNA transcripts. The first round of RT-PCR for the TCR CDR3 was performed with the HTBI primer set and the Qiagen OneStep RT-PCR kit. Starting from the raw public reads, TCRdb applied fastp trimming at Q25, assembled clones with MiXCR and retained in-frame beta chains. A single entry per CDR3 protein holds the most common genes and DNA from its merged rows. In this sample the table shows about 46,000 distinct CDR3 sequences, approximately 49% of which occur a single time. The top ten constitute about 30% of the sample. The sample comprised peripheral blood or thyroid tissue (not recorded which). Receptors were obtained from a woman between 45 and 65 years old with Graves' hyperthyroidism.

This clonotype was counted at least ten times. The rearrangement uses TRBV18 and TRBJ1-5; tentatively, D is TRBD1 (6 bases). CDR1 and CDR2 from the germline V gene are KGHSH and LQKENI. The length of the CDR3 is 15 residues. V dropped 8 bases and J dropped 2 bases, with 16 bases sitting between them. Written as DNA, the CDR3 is TGTGCCAGCGACGAAACAGGGACGCGCAATCAGCCCCAGCATTTT. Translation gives CASDETGTRNQPQHF.

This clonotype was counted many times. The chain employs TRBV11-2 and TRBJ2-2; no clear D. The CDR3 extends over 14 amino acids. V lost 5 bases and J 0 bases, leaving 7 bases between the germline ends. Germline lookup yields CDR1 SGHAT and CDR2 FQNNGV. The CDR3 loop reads CASSRTANTGELFF. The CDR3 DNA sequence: TGTGCCAGCAGCCGGACGGCGAACACCGGGGAGCTGTTTTTT. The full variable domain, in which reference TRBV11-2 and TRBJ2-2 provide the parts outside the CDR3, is EAGVAQSPRYKIIEKRQSVAFWCNPISGHATLYWYQQILGQGPKLLIQFQNNGVVDDSQLPKDRFSAERLKGVDSTLKIQPAKLEDSAVYLCASSRTANTGELFFGEGSRLTVL.

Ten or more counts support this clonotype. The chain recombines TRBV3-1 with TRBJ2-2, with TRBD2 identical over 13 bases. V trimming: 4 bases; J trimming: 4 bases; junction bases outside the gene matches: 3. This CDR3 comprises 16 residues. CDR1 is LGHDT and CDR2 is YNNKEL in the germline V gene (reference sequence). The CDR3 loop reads CASSPRLAGGTGELFF. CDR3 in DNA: TGTGCCAGCAGCCCTAGACTAGCGGGAGGCACCGGGGAGCTGTTTTTT.

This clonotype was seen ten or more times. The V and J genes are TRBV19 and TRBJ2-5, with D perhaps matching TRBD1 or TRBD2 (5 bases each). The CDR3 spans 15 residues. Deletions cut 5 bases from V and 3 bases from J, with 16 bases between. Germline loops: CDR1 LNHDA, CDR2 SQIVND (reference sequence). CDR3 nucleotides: TGTGCCAGTAGTCCCCAACCCGGGACGGAAGAGACCCAGTACTTC. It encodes CASSPQPGTEETQYF.

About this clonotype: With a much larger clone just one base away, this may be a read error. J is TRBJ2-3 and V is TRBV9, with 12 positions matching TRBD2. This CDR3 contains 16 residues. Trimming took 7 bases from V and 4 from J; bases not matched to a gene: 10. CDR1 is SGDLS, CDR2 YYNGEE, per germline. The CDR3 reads CASGTGLAGRADTQYF. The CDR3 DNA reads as TGTGCCAGCGGCACCGGACTAGCGGGAAGGGCAGATACGCAGTATTTT.

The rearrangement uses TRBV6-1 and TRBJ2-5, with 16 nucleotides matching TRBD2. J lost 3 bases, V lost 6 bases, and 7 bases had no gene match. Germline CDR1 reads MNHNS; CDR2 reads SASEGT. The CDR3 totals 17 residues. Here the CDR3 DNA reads TGTGCCAGCAGGAGGGGACTAGCGGGAGGGCCGGAAGAGACCCAGTACTTC. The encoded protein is CASRRGLAGGPEETQYF.

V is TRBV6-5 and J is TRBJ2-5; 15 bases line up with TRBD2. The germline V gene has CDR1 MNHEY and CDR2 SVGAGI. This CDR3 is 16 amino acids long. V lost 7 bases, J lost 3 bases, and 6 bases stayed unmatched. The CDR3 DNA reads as TGTGCCAGCACCGGACTAGCGGGAGGGCCGGAAGAGACCCAGTACTTC. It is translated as CASTGLAGGPEETQYF.

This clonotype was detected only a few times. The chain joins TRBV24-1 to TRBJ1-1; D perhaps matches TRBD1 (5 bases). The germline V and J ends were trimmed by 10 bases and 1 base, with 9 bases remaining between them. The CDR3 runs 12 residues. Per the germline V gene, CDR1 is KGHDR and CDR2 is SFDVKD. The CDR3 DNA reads TGTGCCACGGCTCAGGGGAACACTGAAGCTTTCTTT. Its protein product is CATAQGNTEAFF.

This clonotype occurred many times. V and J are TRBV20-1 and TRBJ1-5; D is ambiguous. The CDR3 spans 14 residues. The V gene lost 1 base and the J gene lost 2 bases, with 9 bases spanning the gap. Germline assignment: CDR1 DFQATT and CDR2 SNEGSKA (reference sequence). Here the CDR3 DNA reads TGCAGTGCTAGAGTCGGGTCGCGCAATCAGCCCCAGCATTTT. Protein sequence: CSARVGSRNQPQHF.

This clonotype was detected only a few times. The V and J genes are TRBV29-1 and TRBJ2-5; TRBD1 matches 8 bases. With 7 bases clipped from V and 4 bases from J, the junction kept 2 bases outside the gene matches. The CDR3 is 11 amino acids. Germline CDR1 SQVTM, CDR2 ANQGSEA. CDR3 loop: CSADRGETQYF. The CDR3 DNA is TGCAGCGCTGACAGGGGAGAGACCCAGTACTTC.

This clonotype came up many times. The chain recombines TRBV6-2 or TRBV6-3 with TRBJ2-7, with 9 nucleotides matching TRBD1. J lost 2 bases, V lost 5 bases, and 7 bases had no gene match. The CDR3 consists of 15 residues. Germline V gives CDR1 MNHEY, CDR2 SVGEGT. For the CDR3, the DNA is TGTGCCAGCAGTCCACCGGGACAGGGAACCTACGAGCAGTACTTC. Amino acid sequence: CASSPPGQGTYEQYF.

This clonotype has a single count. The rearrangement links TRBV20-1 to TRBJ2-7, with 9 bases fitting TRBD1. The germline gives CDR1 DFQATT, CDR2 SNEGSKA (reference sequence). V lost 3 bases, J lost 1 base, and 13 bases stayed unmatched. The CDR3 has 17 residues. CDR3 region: CSAREGRDRVRSYEQYF. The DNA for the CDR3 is TGCAGTGCTAGGGAGGGGCGGGACAGGGTGCGATCCTACGAGCAGTACTTC.

The CDR3 bases are TGTGCCAGCAGCCCAAGCGGGAGTGAGGAAGAGCAGTACTTC. Translation gives CASSPSGSEEEQYF. The gene calls are TRBV4-2 and TRBJ2-7; 8 bases match TRBD2. CDR1 LGHNA and CDR2 YNFKEQ come from the germline V gene. The trim removed 4 bases at V and 7 bases at J, leaving 9 bases unmatched. The CDR3 totals 14 residues.

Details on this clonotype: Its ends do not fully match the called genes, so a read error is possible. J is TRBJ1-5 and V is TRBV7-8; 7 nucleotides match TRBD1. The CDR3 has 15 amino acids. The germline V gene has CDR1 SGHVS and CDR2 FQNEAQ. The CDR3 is CASSHDRVSNQPLHF. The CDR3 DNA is TGTGCCAGCAGCCACGACAGGGTGAGCAATCAGCCCCTGCATTTT.

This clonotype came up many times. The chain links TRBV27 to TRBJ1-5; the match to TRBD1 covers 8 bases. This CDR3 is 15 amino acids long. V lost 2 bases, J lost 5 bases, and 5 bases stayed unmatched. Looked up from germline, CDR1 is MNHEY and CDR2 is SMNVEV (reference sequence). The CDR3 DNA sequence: TGTGCCAGCAGTTTACGACCAGGGGGCGATCAGCCCCAGCATTTT. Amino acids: CASSLRPGGDQPQHF.

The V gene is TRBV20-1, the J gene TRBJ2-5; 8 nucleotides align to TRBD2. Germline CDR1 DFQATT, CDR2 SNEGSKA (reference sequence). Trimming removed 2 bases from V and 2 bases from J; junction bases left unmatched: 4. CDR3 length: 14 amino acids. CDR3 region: CSARPAGDQETQYF. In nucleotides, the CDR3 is TGCAGTGCTAGACCAGCGGGAGATCAAGAGACCCAGTACTTC.

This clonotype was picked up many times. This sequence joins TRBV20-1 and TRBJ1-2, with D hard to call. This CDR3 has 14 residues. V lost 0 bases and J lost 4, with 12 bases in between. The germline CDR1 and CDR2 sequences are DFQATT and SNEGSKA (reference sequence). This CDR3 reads CSARDRSQVYGYTF. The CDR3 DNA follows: TGCAGTGCTAGAGATCGTTCCCAAGTCTATGGCTACACCTTC.

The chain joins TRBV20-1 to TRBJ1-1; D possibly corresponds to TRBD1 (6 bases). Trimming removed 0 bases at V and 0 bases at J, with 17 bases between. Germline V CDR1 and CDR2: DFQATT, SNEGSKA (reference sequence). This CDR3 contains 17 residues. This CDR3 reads CSAREGGRRIMNTEAFF. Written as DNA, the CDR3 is TGCAGTGCTAGAGAGGGGGGCAGAAGAATAATGAACACTGAAGCTTTCTTT.

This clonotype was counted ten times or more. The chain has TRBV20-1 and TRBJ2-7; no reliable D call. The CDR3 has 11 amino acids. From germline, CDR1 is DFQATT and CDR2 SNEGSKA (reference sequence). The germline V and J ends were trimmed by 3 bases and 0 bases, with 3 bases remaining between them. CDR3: CSASRSYEQYF. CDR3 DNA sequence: TGCAGTGCTAGTCGCTCCTACGAGCAGTACTTC.

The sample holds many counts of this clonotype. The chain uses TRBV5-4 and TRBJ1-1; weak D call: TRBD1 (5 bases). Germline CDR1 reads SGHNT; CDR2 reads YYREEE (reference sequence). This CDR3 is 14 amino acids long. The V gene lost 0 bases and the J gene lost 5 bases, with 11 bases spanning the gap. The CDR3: CASSLEGRVTEAFF. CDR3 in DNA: TGTGCCAGCAGCTTGGAAGGCAGGGTGACTGAAGCTTTCTTT.

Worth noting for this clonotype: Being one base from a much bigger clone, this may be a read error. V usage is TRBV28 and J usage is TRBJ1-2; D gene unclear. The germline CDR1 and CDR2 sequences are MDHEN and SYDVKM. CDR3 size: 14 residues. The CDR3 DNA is TGTGCCAGCGGTTTGCCCTCACCGGCCTATGGCTACACCTTC. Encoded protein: CASGLPSPAYGYTF.

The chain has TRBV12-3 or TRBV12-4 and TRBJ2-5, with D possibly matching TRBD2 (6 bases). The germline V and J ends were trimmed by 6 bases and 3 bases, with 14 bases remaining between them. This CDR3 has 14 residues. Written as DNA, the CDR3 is TGTGCCAGCAGCTGGGGTGGCGGGGAAGAGACCCAGTACTTC. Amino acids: CASSWGGGEETQYF.

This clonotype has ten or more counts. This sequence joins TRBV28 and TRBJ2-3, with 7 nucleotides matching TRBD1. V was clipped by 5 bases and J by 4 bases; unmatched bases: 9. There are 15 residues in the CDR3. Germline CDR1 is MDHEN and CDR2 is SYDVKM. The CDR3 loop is CASSPSPQGADTQYF. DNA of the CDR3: TGTGCCAGCAGTCCCTCTCCTCAGGGGGCAGATACGCAGTATTTT.

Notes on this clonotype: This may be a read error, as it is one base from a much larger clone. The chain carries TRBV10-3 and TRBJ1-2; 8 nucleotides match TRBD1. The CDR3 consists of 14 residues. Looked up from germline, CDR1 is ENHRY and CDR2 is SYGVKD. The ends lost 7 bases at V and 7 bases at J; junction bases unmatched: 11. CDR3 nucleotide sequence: TGTGCCATCATGGCCGCAGGGGGCTCGTTTGGCTACACCTTC. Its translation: CAIMAAGGSFGYTF.

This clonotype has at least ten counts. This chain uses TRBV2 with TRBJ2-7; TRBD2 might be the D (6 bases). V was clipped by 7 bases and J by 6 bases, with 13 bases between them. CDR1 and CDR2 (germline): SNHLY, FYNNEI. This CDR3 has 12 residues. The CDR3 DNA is TGTGCCAGCACCAAACTAGCATTCGAGCAGTACTTC. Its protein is CASTKLAFEQYF.

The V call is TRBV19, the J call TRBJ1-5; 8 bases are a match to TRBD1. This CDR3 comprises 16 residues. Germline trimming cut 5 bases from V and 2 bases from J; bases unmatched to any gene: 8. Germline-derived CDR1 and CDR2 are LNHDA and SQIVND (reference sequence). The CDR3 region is CASSFWTGLRNQPQHF. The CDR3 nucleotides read TGTGCCAGTAGTTTTTGGACAGGGTTGCGCAATCAGCCCCAGCATTTT.

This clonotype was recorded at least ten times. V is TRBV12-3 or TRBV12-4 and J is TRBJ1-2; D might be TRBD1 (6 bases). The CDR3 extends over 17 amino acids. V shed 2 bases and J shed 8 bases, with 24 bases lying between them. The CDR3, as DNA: TGTGCCAGCAGTTTAATGCAGGGGCGTCGCCAAGACCGGGGCTACACCTTC. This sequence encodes CASSLMQGRRQDRGYTF.

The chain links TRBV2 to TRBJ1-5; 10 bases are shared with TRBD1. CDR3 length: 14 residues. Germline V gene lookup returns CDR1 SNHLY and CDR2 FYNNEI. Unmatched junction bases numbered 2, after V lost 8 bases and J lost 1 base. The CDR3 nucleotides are TGTGCCAGCCTGGACAGGGGGAGCAATCAGCCCCAGCATTTT. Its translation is CASLDRGSNQPQHF.

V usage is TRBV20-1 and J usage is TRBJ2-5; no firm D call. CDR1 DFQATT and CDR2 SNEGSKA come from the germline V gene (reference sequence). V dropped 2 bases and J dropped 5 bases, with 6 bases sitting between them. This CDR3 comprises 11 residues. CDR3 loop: CSARFGETQYF. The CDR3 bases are TGCAGTGCTAGATTCGGGGAGACCCAGTACTTC.

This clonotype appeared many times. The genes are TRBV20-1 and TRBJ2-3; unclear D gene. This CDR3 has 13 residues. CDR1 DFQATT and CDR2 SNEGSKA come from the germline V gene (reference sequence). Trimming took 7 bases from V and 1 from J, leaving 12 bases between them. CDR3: CSDAVPGTDTQYF. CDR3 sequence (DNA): TGCAGTGATGCTGTGCCTGGCACAGATACGCAGTATTTT.

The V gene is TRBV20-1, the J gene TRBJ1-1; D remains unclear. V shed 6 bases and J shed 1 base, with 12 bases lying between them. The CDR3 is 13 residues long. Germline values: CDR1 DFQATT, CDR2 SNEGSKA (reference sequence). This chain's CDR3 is CSALTTGNTEAFF. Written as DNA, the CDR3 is TGCAGTGCACTGACAACTGGGAACACTGAAGCTTTCTTT.